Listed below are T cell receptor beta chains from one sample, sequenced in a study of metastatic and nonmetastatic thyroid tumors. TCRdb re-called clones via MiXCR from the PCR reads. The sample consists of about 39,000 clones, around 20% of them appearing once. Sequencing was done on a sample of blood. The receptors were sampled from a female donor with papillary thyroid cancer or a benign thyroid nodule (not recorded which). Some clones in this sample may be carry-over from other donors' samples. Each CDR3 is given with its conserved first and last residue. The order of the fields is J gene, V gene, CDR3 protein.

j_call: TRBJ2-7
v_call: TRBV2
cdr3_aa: CASKFSGSEQYF

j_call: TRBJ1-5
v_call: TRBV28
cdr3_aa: CASSTTGEEQPQHF

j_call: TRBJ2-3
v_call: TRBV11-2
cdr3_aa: CASSLVGGTSGRTDTQYF

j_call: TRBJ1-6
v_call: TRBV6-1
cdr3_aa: CASKDREGSPLHF

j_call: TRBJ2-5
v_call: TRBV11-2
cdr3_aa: CASSLETRRISSIQETQYF

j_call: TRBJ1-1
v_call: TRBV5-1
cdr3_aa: CASSLVSGNTEAFF

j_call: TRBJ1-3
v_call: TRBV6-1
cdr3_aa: CASRERDTSGNTIYF

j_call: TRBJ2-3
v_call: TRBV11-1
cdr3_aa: CASSRAKSGADTQYF

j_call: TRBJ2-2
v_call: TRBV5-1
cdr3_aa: CASGDRVGRELFF

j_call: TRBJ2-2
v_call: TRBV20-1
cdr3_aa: CSATSSGWNTGELFF

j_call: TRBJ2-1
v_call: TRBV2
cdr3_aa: CASHQDLGHEQFF

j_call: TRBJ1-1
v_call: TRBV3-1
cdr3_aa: CASSQRGFVNTEAFF

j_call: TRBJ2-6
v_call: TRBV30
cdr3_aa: CALQVYAAGANVLTF

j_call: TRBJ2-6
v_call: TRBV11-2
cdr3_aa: CASSLVASGANVLTF

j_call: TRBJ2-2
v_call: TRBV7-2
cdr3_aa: CASSLGSLSGELFF

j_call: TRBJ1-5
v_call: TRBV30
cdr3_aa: CAWSGGVNRPQHF

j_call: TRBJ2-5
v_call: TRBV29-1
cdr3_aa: CSVESGTQDQYF

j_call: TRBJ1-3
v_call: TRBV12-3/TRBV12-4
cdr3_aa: CASSLGSGNTIYF

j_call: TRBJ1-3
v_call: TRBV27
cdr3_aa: CASSPVAGASGNTIYF

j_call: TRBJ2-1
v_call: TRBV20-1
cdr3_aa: CSASSGGNSYNEQFF

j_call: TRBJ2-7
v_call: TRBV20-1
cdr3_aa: CSAAADYEQYF

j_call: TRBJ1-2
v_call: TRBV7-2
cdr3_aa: CASSPDRGHGYTF

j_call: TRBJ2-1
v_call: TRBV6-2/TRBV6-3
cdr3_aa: CASSYGNEQFF

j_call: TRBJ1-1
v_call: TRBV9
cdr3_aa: CASSGQRGVMNTEAFF